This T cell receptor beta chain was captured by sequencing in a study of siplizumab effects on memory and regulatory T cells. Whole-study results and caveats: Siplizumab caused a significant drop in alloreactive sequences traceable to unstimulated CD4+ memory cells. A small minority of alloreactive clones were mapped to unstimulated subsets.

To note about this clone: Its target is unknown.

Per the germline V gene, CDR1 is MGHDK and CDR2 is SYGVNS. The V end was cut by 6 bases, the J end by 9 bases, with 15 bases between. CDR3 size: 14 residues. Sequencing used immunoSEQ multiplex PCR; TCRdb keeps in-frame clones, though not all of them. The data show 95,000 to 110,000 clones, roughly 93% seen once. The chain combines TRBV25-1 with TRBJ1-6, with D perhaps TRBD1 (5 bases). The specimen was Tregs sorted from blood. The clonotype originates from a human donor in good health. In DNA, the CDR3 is TGTGCCAGCAGGCAGGGCAGGGAGGGTTCACCCCTCCACTTT. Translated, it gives CASRQGREGSPLHF.